The sequence of this TCR beta chain was determined in a study of cytomegalovirus exposure and HLA in healthy donors (dated by TCRdb to 2017 to 2019). A note on the overall study: In an earlier analysis of fewer than 750 of the donors, 250 to 350 Gb of sequence data and some 120 million unique TCR beta sequences from about 179 million T cells were reported. The study aimed to test whether cataloging public T cell receptors could reveal signatures of past pathogen exposure. Rather than using new phenotypic data, the later analysis identified candidate immune exposures from TCR beta sequences and from how often those sequences occurred across donors. In a later genetic analysis, genome-wide SNP genotypes for about 65% of the roughly 670 donors were used, and that subset was treated as a discovery cohort. Roughly 300 gigabases of sequencing data and some 85 million unique TCR sequences were included in an early release covering over 600 HLA-typed donors. A later analysis re-analyzed previously published TCR beta repertoires from 650 to 800 donors and added high-resolution HLA genotyping to study TCR occurrence patterns. On average, around 240,000 unique TCR beta nucleotide sequences were sequenced per donor among a few hundred genotyped donors of the cohort, with 15% to 20% of those sequences being non-productive. Among the roughly 410 genotyped donors, around 81% belonged to the genetic ancestry cluster associated with self-reported Caucasian donors. An earlier analysis of some 600 of the donors applied high-throughput TCR beta sequencing to assess whether each TCR beta V gene segment acted as functional or pseudogenic. Every discovery cohort repertoire had been produced on one sequencing platform. To predict cytomegalovirus infection status, the study brought together high-throughput TCR immunosequencing, statistical association of individual TCRs with disease status, and machine learning. Along with the roughly 670-subject first cohort, a separate validation cohort of over a hundred different subjects was used. A handful of DR-DQ haplotypes were handled as single units for association and clustering because linkage in the cohort was strong. Typing coverage varied by locus: roughly 629-640 donors for A, B, C, DRB1 and DQB1; roughly 520 for DQA1; more than 600 for DPA1; about 450 for DPB1. Donor age, sex, ethnicity and CMV serostatus were compiled alongside the repertoire data. HLA typing included class I and class II loci at four-digit resolution. The study profiled the T cell repertoires of approximately 700 subjects by immunosequencing and related them to cytomegalovirus serostatus.

The cohort was made up of about 670 healthy bone marrow donors. Cohort members were all nominally healthy when sampled, although unrecorded immune exposures were likely present. The donor was CMV seropositive and was included in the group of 290 or so seropositive cohort members. Every donor gave a peripheral blood sample, and the peripheral blood mononuclear cells from that sample were used for TCR beta sequencing. Genomic DNA extraction from the blood cell samples was performed with the Qiagen DNeasy Blood Extraction Kit. General study outcomes and caveats: In a later genetic analysis, fewer N-insertions in productive TCRs were reported among donors in an Asian-associated ancestry cluster than the roughly 700-donor mean. Because HLA typing was unavailable for some donors at each locus, only the typed subset was used in association tests. CMV serostatus was the only immune exposure information available for the cohort. Only TCR beta chains were sequenced in this cohort, and the absence of alpha or paired-chain data limited detectable features. In a later analysis, several top co-occurrence clusters were reported to appear linked to parvovirus B19, influenza, CMV and Epstein-Barr virus. Most TCR sequences were seen in very few donors, while some public TCRs were found in many individuals. A cluster of highly shared sequence variants was judged likely to represent a technical artifact of the sequencing pipeline. A later analysis found that HLA-associated TCR beta chains were more clonally expanded and had lower generation probabilities than equally common non-associated chains. A later analysis found that TCR association rates varied across HLA loci, with DRB1 alleles showing the most associated TCRs and HLA-C alleles the fewest. Because counts were too low, more than 15 rarely observed V segments, including chromosome 9 orphons, were left out of the earlier analysis of 500 to 750 of the donors. The classifier was reported to diagnose cytomegalovirus status with high specificity and sensitivity in both the original cohort and the validation cohort. An association between a missense DCLRE1C variant and V-gene and J-gene trimming of TCR beta chains was found in a later genetic analysis and replicated in an independent cohort. According to the authors, the approach could potentially be generalized to other disease states and immunological phenotypes. When HLA alleles, especially DR and DQ, strongly co-occurred, attributing TCR associations to individual alleles was difficult. In an earlier analysis of about 600 of the donors, most TCR beta V segments appeared in productive rearrangements about 87% or about 30% of the time, broadly matching IMGT annotations. In vitro tests confirmed that a few of the cytomegalovirus-associated TCR beta chains recognize cytomegalovirus antigens. The presence/absence analyses assumed that sequencing depth was roughly uniform across donors, and that assumption may not be true. In the study, 150 to 200 TCR beta chains were listed as associated with cytomegalovirus. A further reported finding was that TCR beta sequences accurately predicted the HLA-A and HLA-B alleles for most subjects in the first cohort. A later analysis found that most CMV-associated TCR beta chains appeared HLA-restricted, with HLA associations seemingly driven largely by CMV exposure. At a false discovery rate of 0.05, a later analysis linked approximately 18,000 TCR beta sequences to specific HLA alleles. Correlated functional status among segregating V segments might reflect linkage disequilibrium, but an unknown experimental factor could not be ruled out.

Library preparation employed the immunoSEQ multiplex PCR assay. For the multiplex PCR, a mixture combining 60 forward primers for TCR Vbeta segments and 13 reverse primers for TCR Jbeta segments was used. The CDR3 region of rearranged TCR beta genes was amplified from genomic DNA with a multiplex PCR assay. The amplified TCR beta libraries were sequenced on the Illumina HiSeq System as 87-base-pair reads. Concerning the study's data processing: A later analysis counted 75 million to 100 million unique TCR beta chains across the roughly 700 repertoires, and 10 million to 11 million of these chains were shared by at least two donors. Raw reads were error-corrected and collapsed into unique sequences by a nearest-neighbor algorithm in which closely related sequences were merged to remove PCR and sequencing errors. To assign V, D and J gene segments, CDR3 sequences were aligned to IMGT reference sequences. For a sequence to be retained, a match of at least six nucleotides was required to both a V gene segment and a J gene segment. A rearrangement was called productive if the CDR3 had no stop codons and remained in frame with V and J, and every other rearrangement was called non-productive. CDR3 was defined by IMGT convention, running from the second conserved V-encoded cysteine to the conserved J-encoded phenylalanine. In an earlier analysis of just under 600 of the donors, sequences lacking an unambiguous match to a single V gene segment were excluded. An earlier analysis of a few hundred of the donors called V segments functional above 56.7% productive rearrangements and segregating when the between-donor standard deviation exceeded 5%. A statistical classification framework was developed to diagnose cytomegalovirus status using the catalog of TCR beta chain sequences. A later analysis assigned V and J genes by comparing TCR nucleotide sequences with IMGT/GENE-DB human TR gene sequences. A later analysis assigned CDR3 sequences and most-parsimonious VDJ recombination scenarios with the TCRdist pipeline. In a later analysis, each TCR beta chain was defined by its CDR3 amino acid sequence together with its V-gene family, and reads lacking a unique V-gene family were excluded. As a way to deal with suspected cross-contamination and a sequencing artifact, a later analysis dropped 592 nucleotide sequences that were highly shared and had low generation probability. In a later analysis, a clonal expansion index was calculated for each public chain from normalized within-repertoire ranks of inferred template counts. In a later analysis, generation probabilities were computed using a VDJ recombination model fitted to out-of-frame rearrangements, and the results were checked against IGoR. In a later analysis, hypergeometric tests were used to score TCR-TCR, TCR-HLA and TCR-CMV co-occurrence, with a repertoire-size bias correction applied to TCR pairs. False discovery rates were estimated in a later analysis by permuting HLA or CMV assignments 20 times. In a later analysis, co-occurring TCRs were grouped using DBSCAN, and TCRdist sequence similarity was added for clustering within HLA-allele-positive subsets. Co-occurrence clustering excluded repertoires with fewer than 30,000 or more than 120,000 public chains, plus five with anomalous nucleotide sharing. TCRdb limited this immuneACCESS table to in-frame rearrangements with V and J called. A share of clones is missing; checked studies link under half to unresolved V genes, and the rest is unexplained. The V and J calls and clone size were taken over from that table, and D and trimming were inferred from the DNA. In all, the sample holds roughly 180,000 clones, and 80% of those were seen once. 6% to 7.5% of the sample goes to the ten largest clones.

This clone was counted once. The antigen it binds to is not known. Base qualities were left out, and no much larger clone turns up one base away. Source material: PBMCs. The receptor was isolated from a man in his thirties or forties in good health and CMV-seropositive.

The encoded CDR3 is CASSLGTGGAGYTF. The nucleotide sequence reads TGTGCCAGCAGTTTAGGTACAGGGGGCGCTGGCTACACCTTC. In this chain, TRBV28 is recombined with TRBJ1-2; 9 central nucleotides agree with TRBD1. The CDR3 spans 14 residues, from the cysteine through the phenylalanine. Of all the DNA, just the CDR3 is kept, 42 bases in frame from base 1. Compared with germline, V lacks 2 bases and J lacks 7 bases; bases without a gene match: 5. Reading the germline V gene gives CDR1 MDHEN and CDR2 SYDVKM.